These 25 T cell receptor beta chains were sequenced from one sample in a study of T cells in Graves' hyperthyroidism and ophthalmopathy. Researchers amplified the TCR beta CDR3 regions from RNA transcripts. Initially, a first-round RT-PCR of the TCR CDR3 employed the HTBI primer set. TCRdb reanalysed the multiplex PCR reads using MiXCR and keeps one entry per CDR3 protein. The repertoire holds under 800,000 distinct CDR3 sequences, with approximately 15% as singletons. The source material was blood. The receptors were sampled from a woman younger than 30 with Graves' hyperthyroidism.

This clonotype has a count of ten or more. CDR3 sequence reads: CASSLRGGTTANNEQFF. The CDR3 DNA sequence: TGTGCCAGCAGCTTACGAGGGGGCACCACCGCCAACAATGAGCAGTTCTTC. The chain has TRBV11-3 and TRBJ2-1, with 7 nucleotides matching TRBD1. The length of the CDR3 is 17 residues. The V segment lost 2 bases and the J segment 5 bases; nucleotides outside the gene matches: 12. The germline CDR1 and CDR2 sequences are SGHNT and YENEEA. Using reference TRBV11-3 and TRBJ2-1 for the parts outside the CDR3, the full variable domain is EAGVVQSPRYKIIEKKQPVAFWCNPISGHNTLYWYLQNLGQGPELLIRYENEEAVDDSQLPKDRFSAERLKGVDSTLKIQPAELGDSAVYLCASSLRGGTTANNEQFFGPGTRLTVL.

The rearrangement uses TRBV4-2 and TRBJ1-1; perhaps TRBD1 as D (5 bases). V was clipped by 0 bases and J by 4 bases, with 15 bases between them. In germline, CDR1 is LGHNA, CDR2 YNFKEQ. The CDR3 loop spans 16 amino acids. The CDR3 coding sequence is TGTGCCAGCAGCCAAGATTGGGTCGAAAGGGGCACTGAAGCTTTCTTT. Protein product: CASSQDWVERGTEAFF.

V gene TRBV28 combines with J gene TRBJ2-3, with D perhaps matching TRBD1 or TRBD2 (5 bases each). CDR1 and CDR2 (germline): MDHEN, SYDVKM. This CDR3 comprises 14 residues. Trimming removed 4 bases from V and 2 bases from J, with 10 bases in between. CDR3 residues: CASSWLGTTDTQYF. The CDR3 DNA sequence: TGTGCCAGCAGTTGGTTGGGGACCACAGATACGCAGTATTTT.

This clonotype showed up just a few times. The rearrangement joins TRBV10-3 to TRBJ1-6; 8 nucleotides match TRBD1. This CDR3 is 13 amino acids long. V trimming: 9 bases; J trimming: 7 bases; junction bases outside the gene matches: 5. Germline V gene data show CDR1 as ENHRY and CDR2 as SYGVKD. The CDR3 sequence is CAIGQGANSPLHF. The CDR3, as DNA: TGTGCCATTGGACAGGGAGCAAATTCACCCCTCCACTTT.

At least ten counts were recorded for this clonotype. CDR3 bases: TGTGCCTGGAGTGGGAACAGGGTCCGCAATCAGCCCCAGCATTTT. Translated: CAWSGNRVRNQPQHF. The chain links TRBV30 to TRBJ1-5; tentatively, D is TRBD1 (6 bases). In germline, CDR1 is GTSNPN, CDR2 SVGIG (reference sequence). Trimming took off 1 base at V and 2 bases at J, with 12 bases between the two ends. The CDR3 loop spans 15 amino acids.

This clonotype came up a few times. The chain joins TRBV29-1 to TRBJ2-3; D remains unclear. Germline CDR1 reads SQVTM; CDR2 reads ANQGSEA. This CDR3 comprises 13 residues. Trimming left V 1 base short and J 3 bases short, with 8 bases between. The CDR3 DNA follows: TGCAGCGTTGAAGGGGTACAGACAGATACGCAGTATTTT. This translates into CSVEGVQTDTQYF.

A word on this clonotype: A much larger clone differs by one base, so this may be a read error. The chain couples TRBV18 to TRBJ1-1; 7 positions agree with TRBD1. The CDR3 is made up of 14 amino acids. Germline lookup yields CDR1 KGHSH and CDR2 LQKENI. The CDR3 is CASSPDRKNTEASF. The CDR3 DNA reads TGTGCCAGCTCACCGGACAGGAAGAACACTGAAGCTTCCTTT.

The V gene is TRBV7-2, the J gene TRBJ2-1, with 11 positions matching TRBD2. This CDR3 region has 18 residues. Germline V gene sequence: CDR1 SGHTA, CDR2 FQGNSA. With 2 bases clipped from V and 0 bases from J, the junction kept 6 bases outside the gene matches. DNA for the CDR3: TGTGCCAGCAGCTTAAGGCTAGCGGGAGGTGGCTCCTACAATGAGCAGTTCTTC. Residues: CASSLRLAGGGSYNEQFF.

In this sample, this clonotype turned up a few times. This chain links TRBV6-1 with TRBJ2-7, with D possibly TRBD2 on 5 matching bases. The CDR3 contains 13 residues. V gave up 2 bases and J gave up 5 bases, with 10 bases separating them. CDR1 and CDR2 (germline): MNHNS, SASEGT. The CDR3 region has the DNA TGTGCCAGCAGTGAACGGACTTCTGACGAGCAGTACTTC. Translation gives CASSERTSDEQYF.

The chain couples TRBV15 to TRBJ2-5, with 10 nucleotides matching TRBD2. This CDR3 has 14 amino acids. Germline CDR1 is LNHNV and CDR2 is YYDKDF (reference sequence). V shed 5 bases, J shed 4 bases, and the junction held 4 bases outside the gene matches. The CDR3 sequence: CATSARLAGETQYF. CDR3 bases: TGTGCCACCAGCGCCCGACTAGCGGGAGAGACCCAGTACTTC.

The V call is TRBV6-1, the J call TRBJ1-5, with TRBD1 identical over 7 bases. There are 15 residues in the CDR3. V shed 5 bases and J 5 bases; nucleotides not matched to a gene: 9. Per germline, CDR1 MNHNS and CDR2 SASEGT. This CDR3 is CASSRTGVVDQPQHF. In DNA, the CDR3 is TGTGCCAGCAGTAGAACAGGGGTTGTCGATCAGCCCCAGCATTTT.

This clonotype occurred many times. The CDR3 protein is CASSLLRARGHNEQFF. CDR3 nucleotides: TGTGCCAGCAGCTTACTGAGGGCCAGGGGACACAATGAGCAGTTCTTC. This sequence joins TRBV7-2 and TRBJ2-1, with a possible D match to TRBD1 (6 bases). CDR1 and CDR2 (germline): SGHTA, FQGNSA. V lost 2 bases and J lost 5, with 16 bases in between. The CDR3 is 16 amino acids.

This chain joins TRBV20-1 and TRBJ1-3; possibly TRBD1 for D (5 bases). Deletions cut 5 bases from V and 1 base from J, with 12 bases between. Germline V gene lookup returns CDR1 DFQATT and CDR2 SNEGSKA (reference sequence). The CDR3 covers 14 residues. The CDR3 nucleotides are TGCAGTGCTCTGGACACGTTTTCTGGAAACACCATATATTTT. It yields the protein CSALDTFSGNTIYF.

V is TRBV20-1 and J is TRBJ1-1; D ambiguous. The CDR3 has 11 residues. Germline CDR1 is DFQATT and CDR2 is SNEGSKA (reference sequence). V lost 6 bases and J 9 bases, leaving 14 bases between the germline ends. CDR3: CSATRAGQAFF. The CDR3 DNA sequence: TGCAGTGCCACCCGGGCGGGCCAAGCTTTCTTT.

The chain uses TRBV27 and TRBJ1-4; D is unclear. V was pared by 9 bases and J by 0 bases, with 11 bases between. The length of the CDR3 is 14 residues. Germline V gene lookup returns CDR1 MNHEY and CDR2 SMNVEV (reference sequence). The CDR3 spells CASSGVATNEKLFF. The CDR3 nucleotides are TGTGCCAGTTCTGGGGTTGCAACTAATGAAAAACTGTTTTTT.

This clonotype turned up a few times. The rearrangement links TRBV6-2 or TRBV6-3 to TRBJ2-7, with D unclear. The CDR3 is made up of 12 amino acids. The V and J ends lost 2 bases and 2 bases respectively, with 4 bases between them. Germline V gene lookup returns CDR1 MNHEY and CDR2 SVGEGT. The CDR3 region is CASSYRTYEQYF. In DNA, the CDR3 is TGTGCCAGCAGTTACAGGACCTACGAGCAGTACTTC.

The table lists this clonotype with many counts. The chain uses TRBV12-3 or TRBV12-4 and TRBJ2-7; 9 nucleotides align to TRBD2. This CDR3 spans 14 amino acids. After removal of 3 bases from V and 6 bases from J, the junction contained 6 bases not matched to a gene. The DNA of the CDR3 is TGTGCCAGCAGTTTTGGCGGGAGGGCCCGCGAGCAGTACTTC. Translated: CASSFGGRAREQYF.

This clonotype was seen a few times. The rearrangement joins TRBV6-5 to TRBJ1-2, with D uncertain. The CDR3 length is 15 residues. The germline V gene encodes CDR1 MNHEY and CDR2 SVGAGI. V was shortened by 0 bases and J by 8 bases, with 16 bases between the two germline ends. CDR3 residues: CASSYSVPDGGGYTF. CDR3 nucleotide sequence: TGTGCCAGCAGTTACTCGGTCCCGGACGGCGGAGGCTACACCTTC.

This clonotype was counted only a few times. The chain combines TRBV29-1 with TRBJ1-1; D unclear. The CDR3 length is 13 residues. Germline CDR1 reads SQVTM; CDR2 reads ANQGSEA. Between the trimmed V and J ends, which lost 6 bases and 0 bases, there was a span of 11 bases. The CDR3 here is CSVDPFVNTEAFF. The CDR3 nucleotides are TGCAGCGTCGATCCCTTCGTGAACACTGAAGCTTTCTTT.

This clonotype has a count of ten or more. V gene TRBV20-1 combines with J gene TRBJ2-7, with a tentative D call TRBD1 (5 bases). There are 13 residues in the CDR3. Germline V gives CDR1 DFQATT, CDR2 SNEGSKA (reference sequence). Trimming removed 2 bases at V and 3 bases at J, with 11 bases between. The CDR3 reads CSARPEDSYEQYF. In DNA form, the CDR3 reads TGCAGTGCTAGACCGGAAGACAGCTACGAGCAGTACTTC.

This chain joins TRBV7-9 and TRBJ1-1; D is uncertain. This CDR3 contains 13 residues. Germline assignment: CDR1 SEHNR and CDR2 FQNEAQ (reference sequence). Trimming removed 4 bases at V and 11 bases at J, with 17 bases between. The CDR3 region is CASSSTLRIRAFF. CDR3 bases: TGTGCCAGCAGCTCCACCCTTAGGATTCGGGCTTTCTTT.

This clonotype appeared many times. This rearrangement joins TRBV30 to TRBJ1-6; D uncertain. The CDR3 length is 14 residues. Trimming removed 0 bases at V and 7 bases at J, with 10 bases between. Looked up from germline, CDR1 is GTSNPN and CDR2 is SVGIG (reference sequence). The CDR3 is CAWSVGVGNSPLHF. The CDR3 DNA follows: TGTGCCTGGAGTGTGGGCGTAGGGAATTCACCCCTCCACTTT.

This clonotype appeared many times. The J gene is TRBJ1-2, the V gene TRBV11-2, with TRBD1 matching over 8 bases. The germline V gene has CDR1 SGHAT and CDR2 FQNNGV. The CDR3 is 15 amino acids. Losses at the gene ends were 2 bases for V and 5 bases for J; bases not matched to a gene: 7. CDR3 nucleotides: TGTGCCAGCAGCTTATCAGGGGGCGAAGTGTATGGCTACACCTTC. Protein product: CASSLSGGEVYGYTF.

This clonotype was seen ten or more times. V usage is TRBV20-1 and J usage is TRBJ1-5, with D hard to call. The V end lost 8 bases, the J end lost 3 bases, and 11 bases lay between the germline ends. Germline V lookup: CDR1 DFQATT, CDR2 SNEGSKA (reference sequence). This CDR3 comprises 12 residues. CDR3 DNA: TGCAGTACCGGACCGTACAATCAGCCCCAGCATTTT. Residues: CSTGPYNQPQHF.

In DNA, the CDR3 is TGTGCCAGTAGTCCTACCCTCTTGACAGGTACAGCAGATACGCAGTATTTT. Translated, it gives CASSPTLLTGTADTQYF. The chain joins TRBV19 to TRBJ2-3; weak D call: TRBD1 (6 bases). The CDR3 length is 17 residues. With 5 bases removed from V and 4 bases from J, the gap between germline ends came to 22 bases. The germline CDR1 and CDR2 sequences are LNHDA and SQIVND (reference sequence).